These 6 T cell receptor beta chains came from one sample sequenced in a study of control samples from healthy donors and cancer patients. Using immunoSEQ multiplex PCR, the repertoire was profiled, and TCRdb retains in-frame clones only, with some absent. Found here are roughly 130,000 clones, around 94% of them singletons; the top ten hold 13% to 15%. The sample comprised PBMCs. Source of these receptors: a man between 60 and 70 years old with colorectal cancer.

The CDR3 loop reads CASSLTGGTGSYGYTF. The CDR3 nucleotides read TGTGCCAGCAGCCTAACCGGGGGGACAGGGTCCTATGGCTACACCTTC. This chain joins TRBV7-9 and TRBJ1-2; 9 nucleotides match TRBD1. The CDR3 spans 16 residues. Germline values: CDR1 SEHNR, CDR2 FQNEAQ (reference sequence). V lost 5 bases and J lost 4; bases outside the gene matches: 11.

As DNA, the CDR3 is TGTGCCAGCTCACCTGGGCAGTCCTACGAGCAGTACTTC. This gives the protein CASSPGQSYEQYF. This rearrangement joins TRBV18 to TRBJ2-7, with D unresolved. The CDR3 is 13 residues long. The V and J ends lost 3 bases and 1 base respectively, with 7 bases between them. Germline V gene sequence: CDR1 KGHSH, CDR2 LQKENI.

The CDR3 loop reads CASSPSGHSVHTQYF. In DNA, the CDR3 is TGTGCCAGCAGCCCTTCCGGACACTCAGTACATACGCAGTATTTT. The chain uses TRBV14 and TRBJ2-3; D possibly corresponds to TRBD1 (5 bases). V shed 4 bases and J shed 7 bases, with 18 bases lying between them. Germline CDR1 and CDR2: SGHDN and FVKESK. The CDR3 length is 15 residues.

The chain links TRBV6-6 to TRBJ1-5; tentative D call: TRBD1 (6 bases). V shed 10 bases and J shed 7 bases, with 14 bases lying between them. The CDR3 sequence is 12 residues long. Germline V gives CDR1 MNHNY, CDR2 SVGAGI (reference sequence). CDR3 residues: CATRPGGQPQHF. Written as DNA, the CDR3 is TGTGCCACCCGCCCGGGGGGCCAGCCCCAGCATTTT.

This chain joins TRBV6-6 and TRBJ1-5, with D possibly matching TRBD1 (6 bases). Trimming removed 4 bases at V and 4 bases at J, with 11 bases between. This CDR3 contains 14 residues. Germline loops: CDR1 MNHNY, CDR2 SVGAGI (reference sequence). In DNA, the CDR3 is TGTGCCAGCAGTTCGGACAGCTTTAATCAGCCCCAGCATTTT. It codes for CASSSDSFNQPQHF.

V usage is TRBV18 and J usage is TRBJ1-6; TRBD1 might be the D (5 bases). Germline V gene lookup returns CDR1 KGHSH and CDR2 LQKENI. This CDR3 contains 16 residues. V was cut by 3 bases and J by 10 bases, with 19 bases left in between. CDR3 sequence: CASSPGPPRDPSPLHF. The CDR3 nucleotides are TGTGCCAGCTCACCGGGGCCCCCAAGGGACCCATCACCCCTCCACTTT.